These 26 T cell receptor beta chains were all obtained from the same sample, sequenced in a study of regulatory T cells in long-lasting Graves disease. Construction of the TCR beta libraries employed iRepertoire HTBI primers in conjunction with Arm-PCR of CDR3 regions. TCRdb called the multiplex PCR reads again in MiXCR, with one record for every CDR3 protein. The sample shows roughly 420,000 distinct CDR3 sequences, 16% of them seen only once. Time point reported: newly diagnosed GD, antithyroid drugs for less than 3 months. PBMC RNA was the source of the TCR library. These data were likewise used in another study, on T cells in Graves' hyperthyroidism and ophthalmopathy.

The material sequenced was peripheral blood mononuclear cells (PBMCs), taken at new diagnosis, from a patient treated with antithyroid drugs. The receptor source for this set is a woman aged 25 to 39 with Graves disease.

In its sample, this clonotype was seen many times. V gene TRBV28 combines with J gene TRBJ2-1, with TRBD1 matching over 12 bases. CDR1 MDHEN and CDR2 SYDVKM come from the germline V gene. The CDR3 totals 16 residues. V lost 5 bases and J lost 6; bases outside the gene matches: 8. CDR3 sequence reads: CASSVSGQGAGNEQFF. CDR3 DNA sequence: TGTGCCAGCAGTGTTTCGGGACAGGGGGCTGGCAATGAGCAGTTCTTC.

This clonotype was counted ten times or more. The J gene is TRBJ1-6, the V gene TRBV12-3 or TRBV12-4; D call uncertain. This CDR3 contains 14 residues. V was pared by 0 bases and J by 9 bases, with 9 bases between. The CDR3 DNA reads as TGTGCCAGCAGTTTAGCCGTGGTCGGTTCACCCCTCCACTTT. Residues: CASSLAVVGSPLHF.

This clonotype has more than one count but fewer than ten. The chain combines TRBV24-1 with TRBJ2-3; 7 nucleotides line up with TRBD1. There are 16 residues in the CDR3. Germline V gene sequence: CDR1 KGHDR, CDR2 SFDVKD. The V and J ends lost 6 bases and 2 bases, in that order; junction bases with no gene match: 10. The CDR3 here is CATSHPQGIFTDTQYF. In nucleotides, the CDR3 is TGTGCCACCAGTCACCCACAGGGGATCTTCACAGATACGCAGTATTTT.

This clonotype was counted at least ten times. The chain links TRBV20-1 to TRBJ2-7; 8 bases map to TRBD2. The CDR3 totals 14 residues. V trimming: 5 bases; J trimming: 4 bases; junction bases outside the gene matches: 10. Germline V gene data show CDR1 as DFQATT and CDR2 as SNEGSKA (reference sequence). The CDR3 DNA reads TGCAGTGCTCCTCCCGGGCTAGCGGGTTACGAGCAGTACTTC. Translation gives CSAPPGLAGYEQYF.

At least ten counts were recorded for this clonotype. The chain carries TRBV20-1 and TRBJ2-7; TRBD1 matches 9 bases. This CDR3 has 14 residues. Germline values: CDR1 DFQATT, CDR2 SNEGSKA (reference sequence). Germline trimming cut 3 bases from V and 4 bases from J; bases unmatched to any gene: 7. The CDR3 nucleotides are TGCAGTGCTAGGGCGGGACAGGGAGAATACGAGCAGTACTTC. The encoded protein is CSARAGQGEYEQYF.

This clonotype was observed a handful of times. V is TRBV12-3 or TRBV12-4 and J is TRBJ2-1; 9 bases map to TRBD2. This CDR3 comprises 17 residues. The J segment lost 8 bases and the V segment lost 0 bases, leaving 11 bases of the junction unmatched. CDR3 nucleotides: TGTGCCAGCAGTTTAGCGAGACAAAGCGGGAGGATCCATGAGCAGTTCTTC. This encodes CASSLARQSGRIHEQFF.

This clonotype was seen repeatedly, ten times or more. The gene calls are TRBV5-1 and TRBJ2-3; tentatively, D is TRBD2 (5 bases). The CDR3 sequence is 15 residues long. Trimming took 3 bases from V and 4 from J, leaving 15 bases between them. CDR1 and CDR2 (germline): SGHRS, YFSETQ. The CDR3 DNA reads TGCGCCAGCAGCTCTTTCGATGGAGGCTCAGATACGCAGTATTTT. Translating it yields CASSSFDGGSDTQYF.

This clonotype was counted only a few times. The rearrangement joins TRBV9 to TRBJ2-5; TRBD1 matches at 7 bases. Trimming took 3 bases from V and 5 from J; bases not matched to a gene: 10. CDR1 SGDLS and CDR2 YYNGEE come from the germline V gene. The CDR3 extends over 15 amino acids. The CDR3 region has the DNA TGTGCCAGCAGCGCTTGGGACAGCGGTGCGGAGACCCAGTACTTC. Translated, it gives CASSAWDSGAETQYF.

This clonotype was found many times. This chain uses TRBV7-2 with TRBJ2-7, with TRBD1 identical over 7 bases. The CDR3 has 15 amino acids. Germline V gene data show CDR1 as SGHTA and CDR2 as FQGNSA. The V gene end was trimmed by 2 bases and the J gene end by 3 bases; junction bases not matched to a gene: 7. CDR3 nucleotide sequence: TGTGCCAGCAGCTTACCGACACAGGGGATCTACGAGCAGTACTTC. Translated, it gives CASSLPTQGIYEQYF.

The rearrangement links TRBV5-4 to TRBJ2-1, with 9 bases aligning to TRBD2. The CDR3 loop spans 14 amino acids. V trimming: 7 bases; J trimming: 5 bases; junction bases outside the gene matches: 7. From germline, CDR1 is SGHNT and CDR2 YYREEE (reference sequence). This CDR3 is CASASTSGDNEQFF. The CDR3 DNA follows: TGTGCCAGCGCTTCGACTAGCGGTGACAATGAGCAGTTCTTC.

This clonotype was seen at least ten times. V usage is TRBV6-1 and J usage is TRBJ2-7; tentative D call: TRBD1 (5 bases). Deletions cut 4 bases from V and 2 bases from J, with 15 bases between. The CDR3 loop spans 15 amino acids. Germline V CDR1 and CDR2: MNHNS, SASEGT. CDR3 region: CASSVPARGTYEQYF. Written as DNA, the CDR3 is TGTGCCAGCAGTGTGCCGGCAAGGGGAACCTACGAGCAGTACTTC.

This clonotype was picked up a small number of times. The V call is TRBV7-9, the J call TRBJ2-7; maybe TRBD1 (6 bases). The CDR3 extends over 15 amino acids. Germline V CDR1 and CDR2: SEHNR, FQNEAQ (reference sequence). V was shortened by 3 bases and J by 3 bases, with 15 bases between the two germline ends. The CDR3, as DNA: TGTGCCAGCAGCTTGGATACAGGGCACCTCTACGAGCAGTACTTC. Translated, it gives CASSLDTGHLYEQYF.

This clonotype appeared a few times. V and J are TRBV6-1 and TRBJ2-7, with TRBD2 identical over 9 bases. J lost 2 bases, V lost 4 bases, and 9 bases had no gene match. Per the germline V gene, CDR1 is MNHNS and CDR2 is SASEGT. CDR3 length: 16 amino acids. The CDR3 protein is CASSVLFSGSAYEQYF. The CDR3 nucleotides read TGTGCCAGCAGTGTACTTTTTAGCGGGAGCGCCTACGAGCAGTACTTC.

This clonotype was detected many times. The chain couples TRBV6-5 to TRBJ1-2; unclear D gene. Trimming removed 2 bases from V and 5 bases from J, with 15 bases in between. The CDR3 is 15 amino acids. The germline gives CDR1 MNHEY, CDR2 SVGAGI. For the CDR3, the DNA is TGTGCCAGCAGTTACAGGAAGGACGGACTATATGGCTACACCTTC. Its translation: CASSYRKDGLYGYTF.

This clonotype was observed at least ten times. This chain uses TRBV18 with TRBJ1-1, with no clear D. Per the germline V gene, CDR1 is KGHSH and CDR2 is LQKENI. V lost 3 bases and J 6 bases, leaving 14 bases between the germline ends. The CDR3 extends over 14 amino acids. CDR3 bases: TGTGCCAGCTCACCCTCTGTCCCAGGCGCTGAAGCTTTCTTT. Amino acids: CASSPSVPGAEAFF.

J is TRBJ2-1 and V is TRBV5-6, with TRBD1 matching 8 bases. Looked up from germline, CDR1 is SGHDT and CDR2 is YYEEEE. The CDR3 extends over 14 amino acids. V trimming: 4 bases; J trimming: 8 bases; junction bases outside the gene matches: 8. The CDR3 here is CASSIYRGKDEQFF. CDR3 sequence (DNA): TGTGCCAGCAGCATCTACAGGGGGAAAGATGAGCAGTTCTTC. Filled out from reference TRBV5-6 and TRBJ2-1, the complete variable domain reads DAGVTQSPTHLIKTRGQQVTLRCSPKSGHDTVSWYQQALGQGPQFIFQYYEEEERQRGNFPDRFSGHQFPNYSSELNVNALLLGDSALYLCASSIYRGKDEQFFGPGTRLTVL.

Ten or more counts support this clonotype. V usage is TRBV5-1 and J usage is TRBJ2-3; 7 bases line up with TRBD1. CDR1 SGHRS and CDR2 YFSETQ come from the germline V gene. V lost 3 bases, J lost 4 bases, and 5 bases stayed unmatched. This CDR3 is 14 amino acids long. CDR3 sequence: CASSSGQDADTQYF. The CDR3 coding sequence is TGCGCCAGCAGCTCCGGACAGGACGCAGATACGCAGTATTTT. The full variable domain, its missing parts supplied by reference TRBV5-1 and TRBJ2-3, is KAGVTQTPRYLIKTRGQQVTLSCSPISGHRSVSWYQQTPGQGLQFLFEYFSETQRNKGNFPGRFSGRQFSNSRSEMNVSTLELGDSALYLCASSSGQDADTQYFGPGTRLTVL.

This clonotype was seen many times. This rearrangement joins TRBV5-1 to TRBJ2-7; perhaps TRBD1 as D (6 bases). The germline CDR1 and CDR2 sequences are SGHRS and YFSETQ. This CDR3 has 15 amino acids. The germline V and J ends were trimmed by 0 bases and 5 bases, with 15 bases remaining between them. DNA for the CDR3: TGCGCCAGCAGCTTGGGCGGCAGGGGCATTGACGAGCAGTACTTC. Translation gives CASSLGGRGIDEQYF.

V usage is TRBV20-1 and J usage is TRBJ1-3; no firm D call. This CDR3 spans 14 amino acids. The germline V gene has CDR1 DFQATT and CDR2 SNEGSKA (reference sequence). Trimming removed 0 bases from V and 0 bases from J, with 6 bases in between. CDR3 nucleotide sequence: TGCAGTGCTAGAGAGGGGTCCTCTGGAAACACCATATATTTT. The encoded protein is CSAREGSSGNTIYF.

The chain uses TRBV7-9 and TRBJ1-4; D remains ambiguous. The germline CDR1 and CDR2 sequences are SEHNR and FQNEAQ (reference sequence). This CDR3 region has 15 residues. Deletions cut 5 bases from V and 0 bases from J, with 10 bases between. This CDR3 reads CASSPRQSTNEKLFF. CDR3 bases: TGTGCCAGCAGCCCTCGGCAGTCAACTAATGAAAAACTGTTTTTT.

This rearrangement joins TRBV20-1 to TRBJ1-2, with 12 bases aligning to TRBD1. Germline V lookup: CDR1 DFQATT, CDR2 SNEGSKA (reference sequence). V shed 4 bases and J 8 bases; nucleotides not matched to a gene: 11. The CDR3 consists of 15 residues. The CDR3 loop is CSATTPGQGARGYTF. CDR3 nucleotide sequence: TGCAGTGCTACCACTCCGGGACAGGGGGCTCGCGGCTACACCTTC.

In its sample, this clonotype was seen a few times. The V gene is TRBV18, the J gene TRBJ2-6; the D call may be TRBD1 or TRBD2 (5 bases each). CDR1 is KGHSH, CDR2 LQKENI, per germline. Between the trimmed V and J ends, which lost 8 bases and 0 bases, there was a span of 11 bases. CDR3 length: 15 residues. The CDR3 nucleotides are TGTGCCAGCGGGGACGGTATCTCTGGGGCCAACGTCCTGACTTTC. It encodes CASGDGISGANVLTF.

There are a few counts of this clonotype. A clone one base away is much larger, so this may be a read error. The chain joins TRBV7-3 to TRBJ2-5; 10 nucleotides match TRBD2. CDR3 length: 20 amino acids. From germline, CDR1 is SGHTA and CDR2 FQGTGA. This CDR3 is CASSLTPYRSSGRGLEAQYF. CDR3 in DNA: TGTGCCAGCAGCTTAACTCCCTATCGCTCTAGCGGGAGAGGGCTAGAGGCCCAGTACTTC.

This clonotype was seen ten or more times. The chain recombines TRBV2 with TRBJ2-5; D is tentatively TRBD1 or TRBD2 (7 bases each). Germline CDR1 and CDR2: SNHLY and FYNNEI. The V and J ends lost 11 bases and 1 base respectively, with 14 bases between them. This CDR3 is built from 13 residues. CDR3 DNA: TGTGCCGGGCGGGGGACAGCCCAAGAGACCCAGTACTTC. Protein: CAGRGTAQETQYF. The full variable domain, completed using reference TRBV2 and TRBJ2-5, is EPEVTQTPSHQVTQMGQEVILRCVPISNHLYFYWYRQILGQKVEFLVSFYNNEISEKSEIFDDQFSVERPDGSNFTLKIRSTKLEDSAMYFCAGRGTAQETQYFGPGTRLLVL.

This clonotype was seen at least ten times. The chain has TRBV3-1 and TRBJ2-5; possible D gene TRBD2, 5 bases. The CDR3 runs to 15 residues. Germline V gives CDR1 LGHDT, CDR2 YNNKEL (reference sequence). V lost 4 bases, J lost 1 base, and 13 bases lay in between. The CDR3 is CASSPTGGVQETQYF. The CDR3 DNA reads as TGTGCCAGCAGCCCTACCGGAGGTGTCCAAGAGACCCAGTACTTC.

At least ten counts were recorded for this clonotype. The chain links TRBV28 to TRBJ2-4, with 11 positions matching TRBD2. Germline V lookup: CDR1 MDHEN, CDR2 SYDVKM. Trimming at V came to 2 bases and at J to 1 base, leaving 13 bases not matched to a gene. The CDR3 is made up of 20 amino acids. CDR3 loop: CASSLEKTSGTPGAKNIQYF. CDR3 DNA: TGTGCCAGCAGTTTAGAAAAGACTAGCGGGACTCCCGGGGCCAAAAACATTCAGTACTTC.